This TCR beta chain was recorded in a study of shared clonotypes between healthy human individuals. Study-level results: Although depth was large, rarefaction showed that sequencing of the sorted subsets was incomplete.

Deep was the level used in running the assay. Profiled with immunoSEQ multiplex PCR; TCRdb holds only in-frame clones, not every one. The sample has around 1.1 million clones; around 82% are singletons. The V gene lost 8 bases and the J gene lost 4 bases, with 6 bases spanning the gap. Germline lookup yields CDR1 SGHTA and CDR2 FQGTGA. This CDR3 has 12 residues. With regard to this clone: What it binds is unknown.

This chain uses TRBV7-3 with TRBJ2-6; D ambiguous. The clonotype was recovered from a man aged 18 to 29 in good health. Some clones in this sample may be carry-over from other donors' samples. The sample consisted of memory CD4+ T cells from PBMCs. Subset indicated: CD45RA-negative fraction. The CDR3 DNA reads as TGTGCCAGCGGGCAGGGGGCCAACGTCCTGACTTTC. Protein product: CASGQGANVLTF.